The 27 T cell receptor beta chains listed next were all sequenced from one sample in a study of OX40 agonist ivuxolimab in advanced cancers. Sequencing used immunoSEQ multiplex PCR; TCRdb keeps in-frame clones, though not all of them. The sample has about 35,000 clones; around 74% are singletons. This material consisted of CD4+ or CD8+ T cells sorted from blood, taken in a trial of the OX40 agonist ivuxolimab. Receptors originate from an adult with an advanced solid tumor such as melanoma, head and neck, liver or kidney cancer.

This chain joins TRBV19 and TRBJ2-5, with a possible D match to TRBD2 (5 bases). CDR1 is LNHDA and CDR2 is SQIVND in the germline V gene (reference sequence). The CDR3 totals 14 residues. Between the trimmed V and J ends, which lost 5 bases and 5 bases, there was a span of 15 bases. CDR3 bases: TGTGCCAGTAGTCCCCCTGCTCAGCGGGAGACCCAGTACTTC. Translation: CASSPPAQRETQYF.

The chain joins TRBV6-1 to TRBJ1-3; D is unresolved. This CDR3 has 14 residues. CDR1 and CDR2 from the germline V gene are MNHNS and SASEGT. V shed 6 bases and J shed 0 bases, with 9 bases lying between them. The DNA for the CDR3 is TGTGCCAGCAGCGAGACTATCTCTGGAAACACCATATATTTT. It specifies CASSETISGNTIYF.

This clone was recorded only once. V is TRBV19 and J is TRBJ2-7; a possible D gene is TRBD1 (7 bases). Germline V gene sequence: CDR1 LNHDA, CDR2 SQIVND (reference sequence). V lost 6 bases and J lost 4, with 22 bases in between. The CDR3 is made up of 16 amino acids. CDR3 bases: TGTGCCAGTAGCTCGGGGGTTAGGGGGCTAGGTTACGAGCAGTACGTC. Translating it yields CASSSGVRGLGYEQYV.

This chain connects TRBV6-1 to TRBJ2-7, with TRBD1 matching over 9 bases. Per the germline V gene, CDR1 is MNHNS and CDR2 is SASEGT. The CDR3 loop spans 15 amino acids. J was trimmed by 3 bases and V by 8 bases; bases with no gene match: 11. The chain's CDR3 is CASSLTGTGSYEQYF. The CDR3 region has the DNA TGTGCCAGCTCCCTTACCGGGACAGGGAGCTACGAGCAGTACTTC.

This sequence joins TRBV9 and TRBJ1-1, with TRBD1 matching over 7 bases. CDR3 length equals 13 residues. V lost 0 bases, J lost 8 bases, and 4 bases stayed unmatched. The germline gives CDR1 SGDLS, CDR2 YYNGEE. The DNA for the CDR3 is TGTGCCAGCAGCGTAGTTCCGACAGGGGAAGCTTTCTTT. Translation gives CASSVVPTGEAFF.

The chain uses TRBV11-2 and TRBJ2-1; 8 nucleotides match TRBD2. J was trimmed by 7 bases and V by 7 bases; bases with no gene match: 9. CDR1 is SGHAT and CDR2 is FQNNGV in the germline V gene. This CDR3 spans 14 amino acids. CDR3 nucleotide sequence: TGTGCCAGCAAGGTAGCGGGGAATCGGAATGAGCAGTTCTTC. It specifies CASKVAGNRNEQFF.

This clone showed up just a few times. V is TRBV7-9 and J is TRBJ1-1; no reliable D call. Trimming stripped 8 bases from V and 0 bases from J, with 19 bases between. CDR1 SEHNR and CDR2 FQNEAQ come from the germline V gene (reference sequence). CDR3 length: 16 amino acids. DNA of the CDR3: TGTGCCAGCGCTAGAGGTTTCGGCCATCTGAACACTGAAGCTTTCTTT. Translated: CASARGFGHLNTEAFF.

This sequence joins TRBV12-5 and TRBJ2-1; 7 positions match TRBD2. Germline V gives CDR1 LGHNT, CDR2 FRNRAP. V lost 0 bases to trimming and J lost 9 bases; unmatched junction nucleotides: 8. CDR3 length: 15 residues. The CDR3 nucleotides are TGTGCTAGTGGTTTGGTAGGAGCAGGGAGGGGTGAGCAGTTCTTC. Amino acid sequence: CASGLVGAGRGEQFF.

This clone was seen only a few times. J is TRBJ1-2 and V is TRBV6-1; D ambiguous. V was clipped by 3 bases and J by 5 bases, with 7 bases between them. Germline CDR1 is MNHNS and CDR2 is SASEGT. This CDR3 is 12 amino acids long. CDR3: CASSEFEYGYTF. CDR3 DNA sequence: TGTGCCAGCAGTGAGTTTGAGTATGGCTACACCTTC.

This clone has just a few counts. This chain uses TRBV9 with TRBJ2-3; TRBD2 might be the D (7 bases). V was cut by 1 base and J by 4 bases, with 13 bases left in between. CDR1 is SGDLS, CDR2 YYNGEE, per germline. The CDR3 is 15 amino acids. The CDR3 DNA follows: TGTGCCAGCAGCGTACTAGGGGGGGTGCCAGATACGCAGTATTTT. It yields the protein CASSVLGGVPDTQYF.

The chain combines TRBV7-9 with TRBJ2-3; D gene uncertain. There are 13 residues in the CDR3. Germline V CDR1 and CDR2: SEHNR, FQNEAQ (reference sequence). Trimming left V 2 bases short and J 0 bases short, with 3 bases between. In nucleotides, the CDR3 is TGTGCCAGCAGCTTATCCAGCACAGATACGCAGTATTTT. This translates into CASSLSSTDTQYF.

The CDR3 sequence: CASSRTGANYGYTF. DNA for the CDR3: TGTGCCAGCAGCAGGACAGGGGCAAACTATGGCTACACCTTC. The rearrangement links TRBV2 to TRBJ1-2; the match to TRBD1 covers 9 bases. Germline V gene lookup returns CDR1 SNHLY and CDR2 FYNNEI. V dropped 6 bases and J dropped 2; count of bases not matched to a gene: 4. This CDR3 region has 14 residues.

V is TRBV5-4 and J is TRBJ2-7; 9 nucleotides line up with TRBD2. Looked up from germline, CDR1 is SGHNT and CDR2 is YYREEE (reference sequence). V shed 0 bases and J 2 bases; nucleotides not matched to a gene: 3. The CDR3 runs 15 residues. CDR3 residues: CASSLESGGTYEQYF. The CDR3 nucleotides are TGTGCCAGCAGCTTGGAAAGCGGGGGGACCTACGAGCAGTACTTC. The variable domain in full, completed from reference TRBV5-4 and TRBJ2-7, reads ETGVTQSPTHLIKTRGQQVTLRCSSQSGHNTVSWYQQALGQGPQFIFQYYREEENGRGNFPPRFSGLQFPNYSSELNVNALELDDSALYLCASSLESGGTYEQYFGPGTRLTVT.

This clone is a singleton in its sample. V gene TRBV11-2 combines with J gene TRBJ2-5, with 7 bases fitting TRBD1. The V gene end was trimmed by 5 bases and the J gene end by 1 base; junction bases not matched to a gene: 4. From germline, CDR1 is SGHAT and CDR2 FQNNGV. This CDR3 has 14 residues. CDR3 sequence (DNA): TGTGCCAGCAGCCGAGGGGGCCTCCAAGAGACCCAGTACTTC. It specifies CASSRGGLQETQYF.

As concerns this clone: At the DNA level, this CDR3 is encoded by other sequences in the same sample as well. The J gene is TRBJ1-2, the V gene TRBV10-3; D not certain. The V end was cut by 6 bases, the J end by 8 bases, with 13 bases between. This CDR3 has 12 residues. CDR1 is ENHRY and CDR2 is SYGVKD in the germline V gene. CDR3 DNA: TGTGCCATCAGCGAGGCCCAAGGGGGCTACACCTTC. This codes for CAISEAQGGYTF.

CDR3 bases: TGTGCCAGCTCCGGGGGCCGAGGTAGCTACAATGAGCAGTTCTTC. The encoded protein is CASSGGRGSYNEQFF. The chain couples TRBV6-1 to TRBJ2-1, with D perhaps matching TRBD1 or TRBD2 (6 bases each). Germline V gives CDR1 MNHNS, CDR2 SASEGT. With 8 bases removed from V and 3 bases from J, the gap between germline ends came to 17 bases. The CDR3 extends over 15 amino acids.

The chain recombines TRBV30 with TRBJ1-1; D is possibly TRBD1 (5 bases). From germline, CDR1 is GTSNPN and CDR2 SVGIG (reference sequence). CDR3 length: 13 residues. V shed 4 bases and J shed 0 bases, with 9 bases lying between them. This CDR3 is CAWKGPLNTEAFF. CDR3 in DNA: TGTGCCTGGAAGGGACCACTGAACACTGAAGCTTTCTTT. Full variable domain (outside the CDR3, taken from reference TRBV30 and TRBJ1-1): SQTIHQWPATLVQPVGSPLSLECTVEGTSNPNLYWYRQAAGRGLQLLFYSVGIGQISSEVPQNLSASRPQDRQFILSSKKLLLSDSGFYLCAWKGPLNTEAFFGQGTRLTVV.

The J gene is TRBJ2-4, the V gene TRBV5-5, with 8 nucleotides matching TRBD2. CDR3 length: 14 amino acids. CDR1 and CDR2 (germline): SGHKS, YYEKEE (reference sequence). The ends lost 0 bases at V and 11 bases at J; junction bases unmatched: 7. The CDR3 DNA is TGTGCCAGCAGCTTGGAGGGTGGAGCGGGGGTTCAGTACTTC. It is translated as CASSLEGGAGVQYF.

CDR3 in amino acids: CASSFMGVQETQYF. CDR3 bases: TGTGCCAGCAGCTTTATGGGAGTCCAAGAGACCCAGTACTTC. The chain links TRBV5-2 to TRBJ2-5; the tabulated D call, TRBD2, remains unverified against the DNA. TRBV5-2 is classified as a pseudogene. The CDR3 is 14 residues long.

The chain uses TRBV7-9 and TRBJ2-7; D call uncertain. In germline, CDR1 is SEHNR, CDR2 FQNEAQ (reference sequence). The CDR3 is made up of 14 amino acids. V was clipped by 2 bases and J by 0 bases, with 8 bases between them. The CDR3 loop reads CASSLKGGSYEQYV. The CDR3 DNA reads as TGTGCCAGCAGCTTAAAGGGCGGCTCCTACGAGCAGTACGTC.

This chain joins TRBV28 and TRBJ2-1; 9 nucleotides match TRBD1. The V segment lost 7 bases and the J segment 4 bases; nucleotides outside the gene matches: 8. Germline-derived CDR1 and CDR2 are MDHEN and SYDVKM. The CDR3 extends over 15 amino acids. This chain's CDR3 is CASTLGDREYNEQFF. The CDR3 DNA reads as TGTGCCAGCACCTTGGGGGACAGGGAATACAATGAGCAGTTCTTC.

The V call is TRBV10-3, the J call TRBJ2-3; 9 bases agree with TRBD2. There are 16 residues in the CDR3. V lost 10 bases to trimming and J lost 3 bases; unmatched junction nucleotides: 14. CDR1 and CDR2 (germline): ENHRY, SYGVKD. The CDR3 protein is CATKRESGGRTDTQYF. The CDR3, as DNA: TGTGCCACTAAAAGGGAGAGCGGGGGGCGGACAGATACGCAGTATTTT.

V is TRBV28 and J is TRBJ1-6; D remains ambiguous. The CDR3 is made up of 14 amino acids. Germline V gene lookup returns CDR1 MDHEN and CDR2 SYDVKM. The ends were cut back, 6 bases at V and 7 bases at J, with 13 bases in the middle. CDR3 in amino acids: CASSHVEGNSPLHF. The CDR3 region has the DNA TGTGCCAGCAGCCACGTGGAGGGCAATTCACCCCTCCACTTT.

V and J are TRBV10-2 and TRBJ1-5; 8 nucleotides agree with TRBD1. The V segment lost 2 bases and the J segment 8 bases; nucleotides outside the gene matches: 11. The germline gives CDR1 WSHSY, CDR2 SAAADI. The CDR3 spans 16 residues. The CDR3 spells CASSERQGFTVKPQHF. CDR3 DNA sequence: TGCGCCAGCAGTGAGAGACAGGGGTTTACAGTAAAGCCCCAGCATTTT.

Only a few counts were recorded for this clone. The chain couples TRBV2 to TRBJ1-5, with D possibly matching TRBD1 (6 bases). The CDR3 loop spans 13 amino acids. The V and J ends lost 8 bases and 7 bases respectively, with 15 bases between them. CDR1 SNHLY and CDR2 FYNNEI come from the germline V gene. CDR3 sequence: CASAGARGQPQHF. CDR3 sequence (DNA): TGTGCCAGCGCGGGAGCGAGGGGGCAGCCCCAGCATTTT.

The V gene is TRBV28, the J gene TRBJ1-5; 8 bases agree with TRBD1. J was trimmed by 7 bases and V by 2 bases; bases with no gene match: 4. The germline gives CDR1 MDHEN, CDR2 SYDVKM. The CDR3 is 14 residues long. CDR3 bases: TGTGCCAGCAGTTTACCAGGGGGCGGGCAGCCCCAGCATTTT. Translation: CASSLPGGGQPQHF.

V usage is TRBV18 and J usage is TRBJ2-3; 10 nucleotides align to TRBD1. CDR1 KGHSH and CDR2 LQKENI come from the germline V gene. This CDR3 has 16 residues. Germline trimming cut 6 bases from V and 3 bases from J; bases unmatched to any gene: 9. The CDR3 bases are TGTGCCAGCTCGCTAAGACAGGGGGCGCAAACAGATACGCAGTATTTT. Encoded protein: CASSLRQGAQTDTQYF.